Listed below are T cell receptor beta chains from one sample, sequenced in a study of cytomegalovirus exposure and HLA in healthy donors. Clones were sequenced by immunoSEQ multiplex PCR, and TCRdb holds only the in-frame ones, with some missing. The table has some 140,000 clones, 70% to 80% seen once. The sample comprised PBMCs. These receptor sequences come from a man aged 30 to 45 in good health and CMV-seronegative. CDR3s include the opening cysteine and the closing phenylalanine or tryptophan. A D gene is named only where the DNA matches it firmly. Clone size is shown for a subset of rows, as once, few, many or a class of expanded clone.

CDR3 length: 15
J gene: TRBJ2-7
V gene: TRBV28
D gene: .
clone size: .
CDR3 DNA: TGTGCCAGCAGTTTGAGGGGACTTATACACTACGAGCAGTACTTC
CDR3 protein: CASSLRGLIHYEQYF

CDR3 length: 17
J gene: TRBJ2-2
V gene: TRBV18
D gene: TRBD2
clone size: .
CDR3 DNA: TGTGCCAGCTCACCACCTGGACTAGCGGGAGGTACCGGGGAGCTGTTTTTT
CDR3 protein: CASSPPGLAGGTGELFF

CDR3 length: 16
J gene: TRBJ1-5
V gene: TRBV6-6
D gene: .
clone size: .
CDR3 DNA: TGTGCCAGCAGTTACTCGGAAAGGGTGAGGGATCAGCCCCAGCATTTT
CDR3 protein: CASSYSERVRDQPQHF

CDR3 length: 14
J gene: TRBJ2-4
V gene: TRBV5-4
D gene: .
clone size: .
CDR3 DNA: TGTGCCAGCAGCTCCGGGATAGCCAAAAACATTCAGTACTTC
CDR3 protein: CASSSGIAKNIQYF

CDR3 length: 14
J gene: TRBJ1-1
V gene: TRBV19
D gene: .
clone size: .
CDR3 DNA: TGTGCCAGTAGTAAGGGGTGGCAGAACACTGAAGCTTTCTTT
CDR3 protein: CASSKGWQNTEAFF

CDR3 length: 15
J gene: TRBJ2-7
V gene: TRBV5-1
D gene: TRBD2
clone size: .
CDR3 DNA: TGCGCCAGCAGCTTGGAGCCGGGGGGATCCTACGAGCAGTACTTC
CDR3 protein: CASSLEPGGSYEQYF

CDR3 length: 17
J gene: TRBJ2-1
V gene: TRBV5-4
D gene: TRBD2
clone size: few
CDR3 DNA: TGTGCCAGCAGCCCCGGGACTAGCGGAGGGACCTACAATGAGCAGTTCTTC
CDR3 protein: CASSPGTSGGTYNEQFF

CDR3 length: 16
J gene: TRBJ2-3
V gene: TRBV6-6
D gene: TRBD2
clone size: .
CDR3 DNA: TGTGCCAGCAGTCGCGGGACTAGCGGACCCACAGATACGCAGTATTTT
CDR3 protein: CASSRGTSGPTDTQYF

CDR3 length: 19
J gene: TRBJ2-2
V gene: TRBV5-1
D gene: TRBD2
clone size: once
CDR3 DNA: TGCGCCAGCAGCTTGATGTTTGCGGGCAGCGGGGTGGTCACCGGGGAGCTGTTTTTT
CDR3 protein: CASSLMFAGSGVVTGELFF

CDR3 length: 15
J gene: TRBJ1-2
V gene: TRBV7-9
D gene: TRBD1
clone size: .
CDR3 DNA: TGTGCCAGCAGCTTAGGGACAGGGGGCGATTGGAGCTACACCTTC
CDR3 protein: CASSLGTGGDWSYTF

CDR3 length: 15
J gene: TRBJ2-2
V gene: TRBV5-1
D gene: TRBD1
clone size: many
CDR3 DNA: TGCGCCAGCAGCCCAAGGACAGGGGCGACCGGGGAGCTGTTTTTT
CDR3 protein: CASSPRTGATGELFF

CDR3 length: 16
J gene: TRBJ1-3
V gene: TRBV10-1
D gene: TRBD1
clone size: .
CDR3 DNA: TGCGCCAACTTGGACAGGGCAGCATCCTCTGGAAACACCATATATTTT
CDR3 protein: CANLDRAASSGNTIYF

CDR3 length: 12
J gene: TRBJ1-1
V gene: TRBV28
D gene: .
clone size: .
CDR3 DNA: TGTGCCAGCAACAGCCTTCGTATTGAAGCTTTCTTT
CDR3 protein: CASNSLRIEAFF

CDR3 length: 17
J gene: TRBJ2-3
V gene: TRBV4-3
D gene: TRBD2
clone size: .
CDR3 DNA: TGCGCCAGCAGCCAAGCGGCTAGCGGAGGAAGGACAGATACGCAGTATTTT
CDR3 protein: CASSQAASGGRTDTQYF

CDR3 length: 13
J gene: TRBJ2-1
V gene: TRBV7-2
D gene: .
clone size: .
CDR3 DNA: TGTGCCAGCAGCTTAGCGCCCGAGGGCGAGCAGTTCTTC
CDR3 protein: CASSLAPEGEQFF

CDR3 length: 15
J gene: TRBJ2-7
V gene: TRBV9
D gene: .
clone size: .
CDR3 DNA: TGTGCCAGCAGCGTAGGTGCACAGCTTAGCTACGAGCAGTACTTC
CDR3 protein: CASSVGAQLSYEQYF

CDR3 length: 14
J gene: TRBJ1-2
V gene: TRBV7-2
D gene: .
clone size: .
CDR3 DNA: TGTGCCAGCAGCTTAGCAGGGGTAGGCTATGGCTACACCTTC
CDR3 protein: CASSLAGVGYGYTF

CDR3 length: 15
J gene: TRBJ2-2
V gene: TRBV30
D gene: .
clone size: once
CDR3 DNA: TGTGCCTGGAGTGGGGGGGGGCCGAACACCGGGGAGCTGTTTTTT
CDR3 protein: CAWSGGGPNTGELFF

CDR3 length: 15
J gene: TRBJ2-1
V gene: TRBV11-2
D gene: .
clone size: .
CDR3 DNA: TGTGCCAGCAGCTTGCGGGGACTCTCCTACAATGAGCAGTTCTTC
CDR3 protein: CASSLRGLSYNEQFF

CDR3 length: 15
J gene: TRBJ1-2
V gene: TRBV6-1
D gene: TRBD1
clone size: .
CDR3 DNA: TGTGCCAGCAGGGAGACAGGGCCCAGAAACTATGGCTACACCTTC
CDR3 protein: CASRETGPRNYGYTF

CDR3 length: 16
J gene: TRBJ2-1
V gene: TRBV11-2
D gene: TRBD2
clone size: .
CDR3 DNA: TGTGCCAGCAGCCCTACGACTAGCGGGATTTACAATGAGCAGTTCTTC
CDR3 protein: CASSPTTSGIYNEQFF

CDR3 length: 11
J gene: TRBJ1-3
V gene: TRBV5-1
D gene: .
clone size: .
CDR3 DNA: TGCGCCAGTACCTATGGAAACACCATATATTTT
CDR3 protein: CASTYGNTIYF

CDR3 length: 20
J gene: TRBJ2-2
V gene: TRBV21-1
D gene: .
clone size: .
CDR3 DNA: TGTGCCAGCAGCAAAATAGGCGAGGAGAAGCAGGGGTCGAACACCGGGGAGCTGTTTTTT
CDR3 protein: CASSKIGEEKQGSNTGELFF

CDR3 length: 16
J gene: TRBJ1-1
V gene: TRBV19
D gene: .
clone size: .
CDR3 DNA: TGTGCCAGTAGTATAGGGAGACTTTCCATGAACACTGAAGCTTTCTTT
CDR3 protein: CASSIGRLSMNTEAFF

CDR3 length: 14
J gene: TRBJ2-7
V gene: TRBV5-1
D gene: TRBD1
clone size: .
CDR3 DNA: TGCGCCAGCAGCTTGGAACGACAGGGCTACGAGCAGTACTTC
CDR3 protein: CASSLERQGYEQYF

CDR3 length: 17
J gene: TRBJ2-2
V gene: TRBV5-1
D gene: TRBD2
clone size: once
CDR3 DNA: TGCGCCAGCAGCTCGGGACTAGCGGGAGTTAACACCGGGGAGCTGTTTTTT
CDR3 protein: CASSSGLAGVNTGELFF

CDR3 length: 15
J gene: TRBJ2-1
V gene: TRBV5-4
D gene: TRBD2
clone size: .
CDR3 DNA: TGTGCCAGCAGCTTGGACGGGAGGACCGGCAATGAGCAGTTCTTC
CDR3 protein: CASSLDGRTGNEQFF

CDR3 length: 18
J gene: TRBJ2-7
V gene: TRBV7-9
D gene: TRBD2
clone size: .
CDR3 DNA: TGTGCCAGCAGCTTCCCTAGCGGGAGGTCGCCTCGATCGGCCGAGCAGTACTTC
CDR3 protein: CASSFPSGRSPRSAEQYF

CDR3 length: 13
J gene: TRBJ2-5
V gene: TRBV5-1
D gene: .
clone size: once
CDR3 DNA: TGCGCCAGCAGCTTGGTCCAGCAGGGGACCCAGTACTTC
CDR3 protein: CASSLVQQGTQYF

CDR3 length: 19
J gene: TRBJ2-1
V gene: TRBV19
D gene: .
clone size: .
CDR3 DNA: TGTGCCAGTAGTCTCGACTCAGTACCTATTCTTAGCTCCTACAATGAGCAGTTCTTC
CDR3 protein: CASSLDSVPILSSYNEQFF

CDR3 length: 14
J gene: TRBJ1-2
V gene: TRBV5-1
D gene: .
clone size: .
CDR3 DNA: TGCGCCAGCAGTTCTGAAACAGCCGCCTATGGCTACACCTTC
CDR3 protein: CASSSETAAYGYTF

CDR3 length: 14
J gene: TRBJ1-3
V gene: TRBV5-1
D gene: .
clone size: .
CDR3 DNA: TGCGCCAGCAGCTTGTCCTCCTCTGGAAACACCATATATTTT
CDR3 protein: CASSLSSSGNTIYF

CDR3 length: 14
J gene: TRBJ2-7
V gene: TRBV5-4
D gene: TRBD1
clone size: .
CDR3 DNA: TGTGCCAGCAGTCCTGGACAGGGGGCTTACGAGCAGTACTTC
CDR3 protein: CASSPGQGAYEQYF

CDR3 length: 13
J gene: TRBJ2-1
V gene: TRBV4-3
D gene: .
clone size: .
CDR3 DNA: TGCGCCAGCAGCAGACGCAGGGTCGATGAGCAGTTCTTC
CDR3 protein: CASSRRRVDEQFF

CDR3 length: 13
J gene: TRBJ2-5
V gene: TRBV7-9
D gene: .
clone size: .
CDR3 DNA: TGTGCCAGCAGCTTTGCAGGGACAAAGACCCAGTACTTC
CDR3 protein: CASSFAGTKTQYF

CDR3 length: 12
J gene: TRBJ1-1
V gene: TRBV10-1
D gene: .
clone size: few
CDR3 DNA: TGCGCCAGCAGTGAGTTGGGCCAGGAAGCTTTCTTT
CDR3 protein: CASSELGQEAFF

CDR3 length: 14
J gene: TRBJ2-1
V gene: TRBV7-6
D gene: .
clone size: .
CDR3 DNA: TGTGCCAGCAGCTTAGGCAGGGGATGGGATGAGCAGTTCTTC
CDR3 protein: CASSLGRGWDEQFF